Described below is a single T cell receptor beta chain sequence and its context. The data stem from a study of T-cell reconstitution after alpha-beta-depleted transplantation in children. With 2 bases removed from V and 2 bases from J, the gap between germline ends came to 12 bases. This CDR3 contains 17 residues. Per germline, CDR1 KGHDR and CDR2 SFDVKD. The TCRbeta library was prepared with unique molecular identifiers. MiXCR, run by TCRdb on the PCR reads, gives a single entry per CDR3 protein. The sample yields roughly 610,000 distinct CDR3 sequences, over 9.5% seen once. The sequence was collected from a human donor who donated a stem cell graft to a child with acute myeloid leukemia. The source was PBMCs from the stem cell graft donor, collected from the stem cell graft. This chain joins TRBV24-1 and TRBJ2-6; D gene uncertain. The CDR3 DNA follows: TGTGCCACCAGTGATTCCCACTTCCCTCCTGGGGCCAACGTCCTGACTTTC. It codes for CATSDSHFPPGANVLTF.